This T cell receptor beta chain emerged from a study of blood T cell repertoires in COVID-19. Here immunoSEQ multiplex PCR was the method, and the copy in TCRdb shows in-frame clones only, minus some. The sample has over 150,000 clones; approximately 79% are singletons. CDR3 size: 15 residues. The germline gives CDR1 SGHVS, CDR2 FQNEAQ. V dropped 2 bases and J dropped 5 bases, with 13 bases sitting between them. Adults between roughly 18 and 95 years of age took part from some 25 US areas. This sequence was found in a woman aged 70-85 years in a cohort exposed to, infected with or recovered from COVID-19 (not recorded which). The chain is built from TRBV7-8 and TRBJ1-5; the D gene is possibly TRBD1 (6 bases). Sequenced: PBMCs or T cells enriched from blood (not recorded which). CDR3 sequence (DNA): TGTGCCAGCAGCTTAAGTCGGGGGGGCTATCAGCCCCAGCATTTT. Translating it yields CASSLSRGGYQPQHF. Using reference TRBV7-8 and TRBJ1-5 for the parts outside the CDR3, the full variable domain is GAGVSQSPRYKVAKRGQDVALRCDPISGHVSLFWYQQALGQGPEFLTYFQNEAQLDKSGLPSDRFFAERPEGSVSTLKIQRTQQEDSAVYLCASSLSRGGYQPQHFGDGTRLSIL.